A selection of T cell receptor beta chains follows, all from one sample in a study of vaccination and CD4 T cells after COVID-19. MiXCR was run by TCRdb on the PCR reads, yielding one entry per CDR3 protein. The table includes approximately 17,000 distinct CDR3 sequences, about 60% detected once. The sequencing here drew on CD4+ T cells from blood, taken after SARS-CoV-2 vaccination. The receptors were gathered from a human donor who had recovered from COVID-19. Each CDR3 is given with its conserved first and last residue. Fields, in order: V gene, D gene, clone size, J gene, CDR3 protein, CDR3 DNA. The D gene is left open where the match is weak. Size is stated for part of the rows, as once, few or many counts, or as a class when the clone is expanded.

>TRBV24-1|.|.|TRBJ2-5
CATSDLRSGSQETQYF
TGTGCCACCAGTGATTTGCGGAGCGGAAGCCAAGAGACCCAGTACTTC
>TRBV27|.|.|TRBJ1-1
CASSLSRNTEAFF
TGTGCCAGCAGTTTATCCCGAAACACTGAAGCTTTCTTT
>TRBV29-1|TRBD1|.|TRBJ2-3
CSVSTGGIQDTQYF
TGCAGCGTATCGACAGGGGGCATTCAAGATACGCAGTATTTT
>TRBV15|TRBD2|.|TRBJ2-2
CATRLAGGGRSTGELFF
TGTGCCACCAGACTAGCGGGAGGAGGGAGGAGTACCGGGGAGCTGTTTTTT
>TRBV5-1|TRBD2|.|TRBJ2-3
CASSLSPGSGSRADTQYF
TGCGCCAGCAGCTTATCCCCAGGGAGCGGGAGTCGGGCAGATACGCAGTATTTT
>TRBV18|TRBD1|.|TRBJ2-1
CASSMTGNNEQFF
TGTGCCAGCTCAATGACAGGGAACAATGAGCAGTTCTTC
>TRBV7-9|TRBD2|.|TRBJ2-1
CASSLLAGKPYNEQFF
TGTGCCAGCAGCTTACTAGCGGGGAAACCATACAATGAGCAGTTCTTC
>TRBV20-1|TRBD2|.|TRBJ2-5
CSARDPAGAGQTQYF
TGCAGTGCTAGAGATCCAGCGGGAGCGGGCCAGACCCAGTACTTC
>TRBV20-1|.|.|TRBJ2-1
CSAVLGAPSHEQFF
TGCAGTGCGGTCCTCGGGGCCCCATCCCATGAGCAGTTCTTC
>TRBV24-1|.|.|TRBJ2-6
CARVTGLPGANVLTF
TGTGCCAGGGTTACAGGGCTTCCTGGGGCCAACGTCCTGACTTTC
>TRBV7-2|.|few|TRBJ2-5
CASSSPGKETQYF
TGTGCCAGCAGCTCCCCCGGCAAAGAGACCCAGTACTTC
>TRBV2|.|.|TRBJ2-7
CASSRDAALGEQYF
TGTGCCAGCAGCCGGGACGCCGCGCTTGGGGAGCAGTACTTC
>TRBV20-1|.|.|TRBJ2-5
CSARDPRGDQETQYF
TGCAGTGCTAGAGACCCGAGGGGGGACCAAGAGACCCAGTACTTC
>TRBV7-9|.|.|TRBJ1-6
CASSSTLGRGLSPLHF
TGTGCCAGCAGCTCGACCTTGGGGAGGGGTCTTTCACCCCTCCACTTT
>TRBV29-1|.|.|TRBJ1-1
CSVTWNFQNTEAFF
TGCAGCGTTACCTGGAACTTCCAGAACACTGAAGCTTTCTTT
>TRBV7-9|.|.|TRBJ2-5
CASSPEVAQETQYF
TGTGCCAGCAGCCCTGAGGTAGCCCAAGAGACCCAGTACTTC
>TRBV19|.|few|TRBJ1-6
CASKVGHLNSPLHF
TGTGCCAGTAAGGTGGGACACCTAAATTCACCCCTCCACTTT
>TRBV5-1|.|.|TRBJ2-7
CASSQTDSWKEQYF
TGCGCCAGCAGCCAAACTGACAGCTGGAAAGAGCAGTACTTC
>TRBV7-3|TRBD2|once|TRBJ2-5
CASSQTGTSGQETQYF
TGTGCCAGCAGCCAAACCGGGACTAGCGGGCAAGAGACCCAGTACTTC
>TRBV2|.|once|TRBJ1-6
CASRELRITLRGSPLHF
TGTGCCAGCAGGGAACTCAGGATAACCCTCCGAGGGTCACCCCTCCACTTT